This T cell receptor beta chain was found in a study of vaccination and CD4 T cells after COVID-19. Study in general: The convalescents were made up of six males and four females, two of whom were Hispanic. General study points: Relatively few convalescent patients were studied, without early post-infection timepoints.

Noted treatment: roughly ten-day PBMC culture with coronavirus spike peptide pools or control peptides (ViraFEST assay). As to this clonotype: No antigen is known for it.

CD4+ T cells that had been cultured provided DNA sequenced with the Oncomine TCR Beta short-read assay. TCRdb re-called the PCR reads with MiXCR, one entry per CDR3 protein. The data show approximately 15,000 distinct CDR3 sequences, with around 45% seen just once and less than 8.5% held by the top ten. The clonotype was recovered from a human donor who had recovered from COVID-19. The sample here was CD4+ T cells from blood, cultured in vitro, taken after SARS-CoV-2 vaccination.

CDR3 in DNA: TGCAGCCTAGGGGGGGGGCCCTACGAGCAGTACTTC. It specifies CSLGGGPYEQYF. The chain couples TRBV20-1 to TRBJ2-7, with D possibly matching TRBD2 (7 bases). CDR3 length: 12 amino acids. Germline-derived CDR1 and CDR2 are DFQATT and SNEGSKA (reference sequence).